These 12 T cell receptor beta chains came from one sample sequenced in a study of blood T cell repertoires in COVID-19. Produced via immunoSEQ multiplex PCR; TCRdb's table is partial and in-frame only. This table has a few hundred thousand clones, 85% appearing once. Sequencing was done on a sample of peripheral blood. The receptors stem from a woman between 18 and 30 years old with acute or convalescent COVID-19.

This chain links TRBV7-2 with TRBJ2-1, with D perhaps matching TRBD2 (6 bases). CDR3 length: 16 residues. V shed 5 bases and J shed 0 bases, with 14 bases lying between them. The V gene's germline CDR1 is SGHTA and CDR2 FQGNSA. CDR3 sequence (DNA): TGTGCCAGCAGCGCGTGGGGGGTTAGCTCCTACAATGAGCAGTTCTTC. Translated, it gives CASSAWGVSSYNEQFF.

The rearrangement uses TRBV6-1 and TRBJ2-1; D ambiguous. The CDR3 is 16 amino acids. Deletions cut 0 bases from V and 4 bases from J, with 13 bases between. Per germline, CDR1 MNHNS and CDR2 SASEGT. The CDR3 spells CASSEARENPYNEQFF. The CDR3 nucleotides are TGTGCCAGCAGTGAAGCGAGAGAGAACCCATACAATGAGCAGTTCTTC.

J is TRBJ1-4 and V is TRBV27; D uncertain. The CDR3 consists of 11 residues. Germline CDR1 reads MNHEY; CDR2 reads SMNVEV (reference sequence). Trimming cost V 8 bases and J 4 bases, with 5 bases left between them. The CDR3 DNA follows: TGTGCCAGCGGCCGTAATGAAAAACTGTTTTTT. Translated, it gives CASGRNEKLFF.

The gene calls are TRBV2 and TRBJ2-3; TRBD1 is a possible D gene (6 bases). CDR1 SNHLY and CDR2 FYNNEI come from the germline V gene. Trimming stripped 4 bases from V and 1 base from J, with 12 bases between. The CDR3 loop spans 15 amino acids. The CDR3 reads CASSAKGVRTDTQYF. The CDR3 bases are TGTGCCAGCAGTGCTAAGGGGGTCCGCACAGATACGCAGTATTTT.

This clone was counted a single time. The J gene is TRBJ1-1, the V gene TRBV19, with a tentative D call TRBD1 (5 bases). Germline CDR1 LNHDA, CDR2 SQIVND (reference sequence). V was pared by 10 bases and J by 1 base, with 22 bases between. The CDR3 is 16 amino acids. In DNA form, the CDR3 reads TGTGCCACCTCGGGGGGGACGGCCCTTGGGAACACTGAAGCTTTCTTT. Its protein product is CATSGGTALGNTEAFF.

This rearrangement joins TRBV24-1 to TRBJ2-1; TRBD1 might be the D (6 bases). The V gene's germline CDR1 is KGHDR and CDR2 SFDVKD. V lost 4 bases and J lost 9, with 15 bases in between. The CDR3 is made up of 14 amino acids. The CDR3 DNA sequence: TGTGCCACCAGTGAACAGGGCAGGTGGGGTGAGCAGTTCTTC. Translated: CATSEQGRWGEQFF.

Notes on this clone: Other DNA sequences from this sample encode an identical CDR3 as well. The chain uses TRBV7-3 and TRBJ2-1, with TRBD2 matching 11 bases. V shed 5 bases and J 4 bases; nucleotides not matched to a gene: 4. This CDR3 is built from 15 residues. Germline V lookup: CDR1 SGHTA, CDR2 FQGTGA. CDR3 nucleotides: TGTGCCAGCAGCCCCCGGACTAGCGGGTACAATGAGCAGTTCTTC. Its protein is CASSPRTSGYNEQFF.

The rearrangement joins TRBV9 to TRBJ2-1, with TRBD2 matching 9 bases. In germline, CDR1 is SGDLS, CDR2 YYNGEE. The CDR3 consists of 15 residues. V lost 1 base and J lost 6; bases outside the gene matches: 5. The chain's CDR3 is CASSVRSGSPNEQFF. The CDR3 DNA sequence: TGTGCCAGCAGCGTACGTAGCGGGAGTCCCAATGAGCAGTTCTTC. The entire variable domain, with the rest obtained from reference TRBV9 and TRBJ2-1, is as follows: DSGVTQTPKHLITATGQRVTLRCSPRSGDLSVYWYQQSLDQGLQFLIQYYNGEERAKGNILERFSAQQFPDLHSELNLSSLELGDSALYFCASSVRSGSPNEQFFGPGTRLTVL.

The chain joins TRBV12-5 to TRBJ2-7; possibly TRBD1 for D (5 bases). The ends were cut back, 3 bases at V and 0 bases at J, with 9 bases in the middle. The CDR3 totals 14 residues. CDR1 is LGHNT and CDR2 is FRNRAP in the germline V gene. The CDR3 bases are TGTGCTAGTGGTTTCTTAGGGGTCTCCTACGAGCAGTACTTC. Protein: CASGFLGVSYEQYF.

CDR3 region: CASGGRTGGDGYTF. The CDR3 DNA reads as TGTGCTAGTGGTGGAAGGACAGGGGGCGATGGCTACACCTTC. The rearrangement links TRBV12-5 to TRBJ1-2, with TRBD1 identical over 11 bases. The CDR3 sequence is 14 residues long. Trimming cost V 5 bases and J 6 bases; bases outside gene matches: 5. CDR1 and CDR2 (germline): LGHNT, FRNRAP.

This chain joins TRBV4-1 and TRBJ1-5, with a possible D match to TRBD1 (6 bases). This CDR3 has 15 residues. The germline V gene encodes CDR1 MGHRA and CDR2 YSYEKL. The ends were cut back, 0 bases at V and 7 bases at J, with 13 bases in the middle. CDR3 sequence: CASSQEAGAEQPQHF. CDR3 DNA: TGCGCCAGCAGCCAAGAAGCGGGGGCGGAACAGCCCCAGCATTTT.

CDR3 region: CASSVDGQVQETQYF. DNA of the CDR3: TGTGCCAGCAGCGTAGACGGACAAGTACAAGAGACCCAGTACTTC. The J gene is TRBJ2-5, the V gene TRBV9, with a weak D call TRBD1 (5 bases). Between the trimmed V and J ends, which lost 0 bases and 2 bases, there was a span of 11 bases. This CDR3 has 15 residues. Germline V CDR1 and CDR2: SGDLS, YYNGEE.